Listed below are T cell receptor beta chains from one sample, sequenced in a study of long-term antiretroviral therapy in people with HIV. Using immunoSEQ multiplex PCR, the repertoire was profiled, and TCRdb retains in-frame clones only, with some absent. The table lists 18,000 or so clones, about nine tenths of them singletons, with 9.5% to 10% in the top ten. Sequencing was performed on unsorted PBMCs, taken 3 years after starting antiretroviral therapy. The receptors come from a man aged 45 to 65 with HIV. Both conserved end residues are part of each CDR3. D genes are given only for firm matches. Clone size appears in some rows only: once, few, many, or a class for an expanded clone.

DNA: TGTGCCAGCTCACCACCGATCCGCCAGAGCCTATACGAGCAGTACTTC
CDR3: CASSPPIRQSLYEQYF
D: NA
V: TRBV18
size: NA
J: TRBJ2-7

DNA: TGTGCCAGCAGGACGTCGGCAGATGAGCAGTTCTTC
CDR3: CASRTSADEQFF
D: NA
V: TRBV2
size: NA
J: TRBJ2-1

DNA: TGTGCTAGTGGGGGCGCCACAGGGGGCACTGAAGCTTTCTTT
CDR3: CASGGATGGTEAFF
D: TRBD1
V: TRBV12-5
size: NA
J: TRBJ1-1

DNA: TGTGCCAGCAGCTATACAGGGACCGGGGAGCTGTTTTTT
CDR3: CASSYTGTGELFF
D: NA
V: TRBV11-2
size: NA
J: TRBJ2-2

DNA: TGCGCCAGCAGCTTGGGAGCCGGGACAGGGGGCTATGGCTACACCTTC
CDR3: CASSLGAGTGGYGYTF
D: TRBD1
V: TRBV5-1
size: NA
J: TRBJ1-2

DNA: TGTGCCAGCAGTCTTGGGGGGAGGGAGCAGTTCTTC
CDR3: CASSLGGREQFF
D: NA
V: TRBV27
size: NA
J: TRBJ2-1

DNA: TGCGCCAGCAGCCAGGTAGAGTCCTACGAGCAGTACTTC
CDR3: CASSQVESYEQYF
D: NA
V: TRBV4-1
size: NA
J: TRBJ2-7

DNA: TGTGCCAGCAGCGGAAGCAGGGGGAACACTGAAGCTTTCTTT
CDR3: CASSGSRGNTEAFF
D: NA
V: TRBV5-4
size: NA
J: TRBJ1-1

DNA: TGCGCCAGCAGCCAAGATGAGAACGGAGGAAGGCCCCTCCACTTT
CDR3: CASSQDENGGRPLHF
D: NA
V: TRBV4-1
size: NA
J: TRBJ1-6

DNA: TGTGCCACCTACAGGTTAGGAGGGACTGAAGCTTTCTTT
CDR3: CATYRLGGTEAFF
D: NA
V: TRBV6-5
size: NA
J: TRBJ1-1

DNA: TGTGCCAGCAGCGTACCAGGGGTGACTGAAGCTTTCTTT
CDR3: CASSVPGVTEAFF
D: NA
V: TRBV9
size: once
J: TRBJ1-1

DNA: TGTGCCAGCAGTGCGCTAGCGGGGGGGCTCTACGAGCAGTACTTC
CDR3: CASSALAGGLYEQYF
D: TRBD2
V: TRBV6-1
size: NA
J: TRBJ2-7

DNA: TGTGCCAGCAGTTACCTGACAGGGGGCAGCTACGAGCAGTACTTC
CDR3: CASSYLTGGSYEQYF
D: TRBD1
V: TRBV6-5
size: NA
J: TRBJ2-7

DNA: TGTGCCAGCAGCTTGGATGGCAGGGAAAACACTGAAGCTTTCTTT
CDR3: CASSLDGRENTEAFF
D: NA
V: TRBV5-6
size: NA
J: TRBJ1-1

DNA: TGTGCCAGCAGCTCGGGACTAGGATCCTACAATGAGCAGTTCTTC
CDR3: CASSSGLGSYNEQFF
D: TRBD2
V: TRBV7-3
size: once
J: TRBJ2-1

DNA: TGTGCCAGTAGTATCCGGCGACTGGGGGGCTTCAATCAGCCCCAGCATTTT
CDR3: CASSIRRLGGFNQPQHF
D: NA
V: TRBV19
size: NA
J: TRBJ1-5

DNA: TGTGTCTCAGGAAGGAACACTGAAGCTTTCTTT
CDR3: CVSGRNTEAFF
D: NA
V: TRBV5-4
size: NA
J: TRBJ1-1

DNA: TGTGCCAGCACCAAGGACACTGAAGCTTTCTTT
CDR3: CASTKDTEAFF
D: NA
V: TRBV5-4
size: NA
J: TRBJ1-1

DNA: TGTGCCAGCAGCTTGGCCCCTCGGACAGCGAACACTGAAGCTTTCTTT
CDR3: CASSLAPRTANTEAFF
D: NA
V: TRBV5-4
size: NA
J: TRBJ1-1

DNA: TGCGCCAGCAGCCTACAGACAGAAAGTGCCGGGGAGCTGTTTTTT
CDR3: CASSLQTESAGELFF
D: NA
V: TRBV5-1
size: NA
J: TRBJ2-2

DNA: TGTGCCACCAGAGGTCGGCAGGGGCGCACAGATACGCAGTATTTT
CDR3: CATRGRQGRTDTQYF
D: NA
V: TRBV15
size: NA
J: TRBJ2-3

DNA: TGTGCCAGCAGTGGCTTAACAGCCTATGGCTACACCTTC
CDR3: CASSGLTAYGYTF
D: NA
V: TRBV6-1
size: NA
J: TRBJ1-2

DNA: TGTGCCAGCAGCTTGGCCAGGGGGGAGCTGTTTTTT
CDR3: CASSLARGELFF
D: NA
V: TRBV5-4
size: NA
J: TRBJ2-2

DNA: TGTGCCAGCGGGGGACGGCCCCAAGAGACCCAGTACTTC
CDR3: CASGGRPQETQYF
D: NA
V: TRBV6-5
size: NA
J: TRBJ2-5

DNA: TGTGCCACCAGCAGAGGGGCTGGAAACACCATATATTTT
CDR3: CATSRGAGNTIYF
D: NA
V: TRBV15
size: NA
J: TRBJ1-3

DNA: TGTGCCAGTAGTCCGGGCTGGGGTACTGAAGCTTTCTTT
CDR3: CASSPGWGTEAFF
D: NA
V: TRBV19
size: NA
J: TRBJ1-1

DNA: TGCGCCAGCAGCCAAGGGGAGGGGGCCACTGAAGCTTTCTTT
CDR3: CASSQGEGATEAFF
D: TRBD1
V: TRBV4-1
size: NA
J: TRBJ1-1

DNA: TGTGCCAGCAGTCTCGCTCTGGACAGCTCCTACGAGCAGTACTTC
CDR3: CASSLALDSSYEQYF
D: NA
V: TRBV7-9
size: NA
J: TRBJ2-7

DNA: TGTGCCAGCAGTCGGGGCGCTACGAACACCGGGGAGCTGTTTTTT
CDR3: CASSRGATNTGELFF
D: NA
V: TRBV11-2
size: NA
J: TRBJ2-2

DNA: TGCGCCAGCAGCCAAGAGGCAGGTCTACGCTACGAGCAGTACTTC
CDR3: CASSQEAGLRYEQYF
D: NA
V: TRBV4-3
size: NA
J: TRBJ2-7

DNA: TGTGCCACCTACGACAGGGACTCTGGAAACACCATATATTTT
CDR3: CATYDRDSGNTIYF
D: TRBD1
V: TRBV10-3
size: NA
J: TRBJ1-3

DNA: TGTGCCAGCAGCGTAGAGGCTAGCGCTGGCACAGATACGCAGTATTTT
CDR3: CASSVEASAGTDTQYF
D: NA
V: TRBV9
size: NA
J: TRBJ2-3

DNA: TGCGCCAGCAGCCAAGAGAGGGAGTCCAGCGATGCCTACGAGCAGTACTTC
CDR3: CASSQERESSDAYEQYF
D: NA
V: TRBV4-1
size: once
J: TRBJ2-7

DNA: TGTGCCAGCAGTGAGGAACAGGAGAATAGCAATCAGCCCCAGCATTTT
CDR3: CASSEEQENSNQPQHF
D: NA
V: TRBV6-1
size: NA
J: TRBJ1-5

DNA: TGTGCCAGCACGGCGTTGTCCTGGGGCGGAGGTTCGGAGCAGTACTTC
CDR3: CASTALSWGGGSEQYF
D: NA
V: TRBV13
size: once
J: TRBJ2-7

DNA: TGCGCCAGCAGTGAGAATAGCCTCTATGGCTACACCTTC
CDR3: CASSENSLYGYTF
D: NA
V: TRBV10-1
size: NA
J: TRBJ1-2

DNA: TGTGCCAGCAGCTTAGCCCAGAACACTGAAGCTTTCTTT
CDR3: CASSLAQNTEAFF
D: NA
V: TRBV7-9
size: NA
J: TRBJ1-1

DNA: TGTGCCAGCAGCTCCGCCGGGACTAGAGGTCTAGATACGCAGTATTTT
CDR3: CASSSAGTRGLDTQYF
D: TRBD2
V: TRBV7-3
size: NA
J: TRBJ2-3

DNA: TGCGCCAGCAGCTTCGGGACTAGCGGTACCTACGAGCAGTACTTC
CDR3: CASSFGTSGTYEQYF
D: TRBD2
V: TRBV5-1
size: NA
J: TRBJ2-7

DNA: TGTGCCAGCAGTTTGGGTCTAGCGGGGGGGGACAATGAGCAGTTCTTC
CDR3: CASSLGLAGGDNEQFF
D: TRBD2
V: TRBV6-5
size: NA
J: TRBJ2-1